This entry concerns a single T cell receptor (beta chain). Its specific antigen is unknown. Base qualities are not provided; no much larger clone lies one nucleotide away. This specimen comes from a study of CD8 T cells in Susac syndrome (dated by TCRdb to between 2017 and 2020). Some background on the complete study: The study used repertoire sequencing to test whether antigen drove CD8+ T cell activation and differentiation in Susac syndrome.

Germline trimming: 8 bases from V, 4 bases from J; junction bases outside gene matches: 8. The CDR1 and CDR2 encoded by the germline V gene are SQVTM and ANQGSEA. The CDR3 goes from the cysteine to the phenylalanine over 14 residues. Just CDR3 DNA is preserved here, 42 bases in frame from base 1. Peripheral blood CD8+ and CD4+ T cells from healthy donors, Susac syndrome patients and multiple sclerosis patients were profiled by high-throughput TCR beta sequencing. Treatment-naive patients with stable or active relapsing-remitting disease fulfilling revised McDonald criteria were used as multiple sclerosis controls. Bulk CD8+ and CD4+ T cells were purified magnetically by negative isolation, whereas CD8+ TEMRA cells were enriched by FACS. Blood was collected in EDTA tubes and processed within 24 hours, with PBMCs isolated through density gradient centrifugation. PBMCs destined for TCR sequencing were cryopreserved in liquid nitrogen and later thawed in a 37 °C water bath. The sorted or isolated CD4+, CD8+ and CD8+ TEMRA cells had a purity of 90% or higher.

Summary of the overall study and its limitations: The number of individuals in the TCR sequencing and HLA analysis was acknowledged as relatively small.

RNA was extracted using the RNeasy kit, and about 0.5 to 1 ug of the RNA was reverse transcribed with random hexamers. The immunoSEQ multiplex PCR assay, which covers 54 Vbeta and 13 Jbeta segments, was used to amplify TCR beta CDR3 regions. PCR amplification bias was corrected using a synthetic template baseline for primer optimization and computational correction. Regarding the original processing steps: Reads were assigned to V, D and J genes according to IMGT and analyzed in immunoSEQ Analyzer, with only productive sequences retained. Clonality was computed as one minus Shannon entropy normalized by log2 of the number of productive unique sequences. For each patient and control, public and private clones were evaluated within the 100 most prevalent clones. Clones were defined as Susac-specific if absent from the healthy and MS cohorts, from around 1,000 published viral clones and from other ImmuneACCESS disease sequences. TCRdb reprocessed the public reads (quality trimming at Q25 with fastp, clone calling with MiXCR) and kept in-frame beta chains. Entries are consolidated by CDR3 protein sequence, retaining the most common genes and DNA. The V and J calls follow TCRdb's processing rather than the paper's. This sample has around 130,000 distinct CDR3 sequences in its table, and approximately 95% of those were observed once. 0.11% of the sample is in the top ten clones.

Sequenced: CD4+ T cells from PBMCs. The receptor was isolated from a human donor with multiple sclerosis. Here the chain combines TRBV29-1 and TRBJ2-5; 12 bases in the junction line up with TRBD2. At the DNA level, the sequence is TGCAGCACCTTTCTAGCGGGAGGGCCAGAGACCCAGTACTTC. Its coded protein is CSTFLAGGPETQYF.